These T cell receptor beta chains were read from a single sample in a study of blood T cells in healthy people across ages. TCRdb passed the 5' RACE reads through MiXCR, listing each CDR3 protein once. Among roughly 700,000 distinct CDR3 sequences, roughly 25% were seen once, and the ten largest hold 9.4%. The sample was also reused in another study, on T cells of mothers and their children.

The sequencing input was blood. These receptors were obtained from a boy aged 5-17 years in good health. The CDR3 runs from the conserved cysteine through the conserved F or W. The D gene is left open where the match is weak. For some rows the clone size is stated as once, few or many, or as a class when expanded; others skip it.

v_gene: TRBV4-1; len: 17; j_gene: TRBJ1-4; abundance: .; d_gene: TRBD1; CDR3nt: TGCGCCAGCAAAGCGTTGGCAGGGGGCATCGGAAATGAAAAACTGTTTTTT; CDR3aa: CASKALAGGIGNEKLFF
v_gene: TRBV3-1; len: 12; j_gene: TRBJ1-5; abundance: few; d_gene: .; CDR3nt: TGTGCCAGCAGCCAAGTGGGCCAGCCCCAGCATTTT; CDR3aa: CASSQVGQPQHF
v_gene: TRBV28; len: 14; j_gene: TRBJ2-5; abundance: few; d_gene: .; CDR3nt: TGTGCCAGCGTCCCACGAGGGTACCAAGAGACCCAGTACTTC; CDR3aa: CASVPRGYQETQYF
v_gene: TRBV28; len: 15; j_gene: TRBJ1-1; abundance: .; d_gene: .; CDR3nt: TGTGCCAGCAGTCCCCCGACACGAATGAGGCCTGAAGCTTTCTTT; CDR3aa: CASSPPTRMRPEAFF
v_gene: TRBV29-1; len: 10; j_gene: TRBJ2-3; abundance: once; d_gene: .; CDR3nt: TGCAGCGCATTCACAGATACGCAGTATTTT; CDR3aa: CSAFTDTQYF
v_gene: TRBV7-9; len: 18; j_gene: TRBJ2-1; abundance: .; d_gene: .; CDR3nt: TGTGCCAGCAGCCCGATATCCGGGACGTCGCGGAACTACGATGAGCAGTTCTTC; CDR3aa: CASSPISGTSRNYDEQFF
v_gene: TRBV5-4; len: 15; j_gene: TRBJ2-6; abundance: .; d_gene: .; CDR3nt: TGTGCCAGCAGCTCCTGGGGATCTGGGGCCAACGTCCTGACTTTC; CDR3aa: CASSSWGSGANVLTF
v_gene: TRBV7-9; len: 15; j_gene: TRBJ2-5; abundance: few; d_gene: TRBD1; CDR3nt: TGTGCCAGCAGCAGGTCGGACAGGGACGGGGAGACCCAGTACTTC; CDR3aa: CASSRSDRDGETQYF
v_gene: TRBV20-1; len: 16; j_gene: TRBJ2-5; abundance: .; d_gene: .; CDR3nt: TGCAGTGCTAGAGATTCTGAAGGGGACCTCCAAGAGACCCAGTACTTC; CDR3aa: CSARDSEGDLQETQYF
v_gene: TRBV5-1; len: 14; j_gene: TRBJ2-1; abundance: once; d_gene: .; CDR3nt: TGCGCCAGCAGCTTGGTGTGGGGGGTGAATGAGCAGTTCTTC; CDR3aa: CASSLVWGVNEQFF
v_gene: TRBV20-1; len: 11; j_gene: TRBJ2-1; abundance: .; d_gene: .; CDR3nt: TGCAGTGCAAAGGTTTACAATGAGCAGTTCTTC; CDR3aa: CSAKVYNEQFF
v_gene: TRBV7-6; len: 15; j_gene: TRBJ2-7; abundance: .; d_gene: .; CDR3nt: TGTGCCAGCAGCTCGGACAAGGTACTCTCCTACGAGCAGTACTTC; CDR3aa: CASSSDKVLSYEQYF
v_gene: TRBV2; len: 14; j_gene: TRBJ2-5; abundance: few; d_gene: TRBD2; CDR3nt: TGTGCCAGCAGGAAACTAGCGGGTCAAGAGACCCAGTACTTC; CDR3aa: CASRKLAGQETQYF
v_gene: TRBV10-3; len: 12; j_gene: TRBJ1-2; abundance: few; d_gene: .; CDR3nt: TGTGCCATCAGTGATAGTAACCATGGCTACACCTTC; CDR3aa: CAISDSNHGYTF
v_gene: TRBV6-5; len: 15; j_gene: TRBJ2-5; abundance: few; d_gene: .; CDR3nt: TGTGCCAGCAGATTATCCTCTAGTTTCCAAGAGACCCAGTACTTC; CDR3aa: CASRLSSSFQETQYF
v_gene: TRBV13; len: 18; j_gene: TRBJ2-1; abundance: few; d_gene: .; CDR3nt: TGTGCCAGCAGTTCACGAGACAGTCCCTTACCTCCTTACAATGAGCAGTTCTTC; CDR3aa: CASSSRDSPLPPYNEQFF
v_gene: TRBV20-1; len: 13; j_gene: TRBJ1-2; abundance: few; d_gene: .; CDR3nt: TGCAGTGCTAGAGATCGGGAATTATACGGCTACACCTTC; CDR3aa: CSARDRELYGYTF
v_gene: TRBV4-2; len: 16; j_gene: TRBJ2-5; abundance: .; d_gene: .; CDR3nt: TGTGCCAGCAGCCAAGCTAGGGCTTCGTCACAAGAGACCCAGTACTTC; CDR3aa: CASSQARASSQETQYF
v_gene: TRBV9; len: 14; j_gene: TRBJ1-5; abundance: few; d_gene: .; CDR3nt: TGTGCCAGCAGCGTAGATGGAAGCAATCAGCCCCAGCATTTT; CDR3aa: CASSVDGSNQPQHF
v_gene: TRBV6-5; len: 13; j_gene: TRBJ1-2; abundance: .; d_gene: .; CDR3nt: TGTGCCAGCAGTTACTCGACTTACTATGGCTACACCTTC; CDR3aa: CASSYSTYYGYTF
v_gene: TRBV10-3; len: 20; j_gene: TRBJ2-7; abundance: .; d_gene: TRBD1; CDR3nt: TGTGCCTCAAGGCATGGACAGGGGGCGGAGGCGAGCGGGTCAGCCTACGAGCAGTACTTC; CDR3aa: CASRHGQGAEASGSAYEQYF
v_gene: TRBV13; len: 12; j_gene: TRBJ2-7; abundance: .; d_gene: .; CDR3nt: TGTGCCAGCAGCCCAAGTCAGGGCGAGCAGTACTTC; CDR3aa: CASSPSQGEQYF